Below are 28 T cell receptor beta chains sequenced from a single sample in a study of sequential checkpoint blockade in melanoma. Data came from immunoSEQ multiplex PCR; TCRdb stores just in-frame clones and leaves some out. The sample includes about 12,000 clones, 82% of them seen just once. Sample treatment: randomized to nivolumab then ipilimumab (arm A) or the reverse (arm B). The material was CD8+ T cells sorted from blood (inferred from file names), obtained from a patient given nivolumab and ipilimumab in sequence. These receptors originate from a human donor with melanoma.

This clone appeared a single time. This chain's CDR3 is CASSHRQGQTEAFF. CDR3 in DNA: TGCGCCAGCAGCCACCGACAGGGGCAAACTGAAGCTTTCTTT. The rearrangement uses TRBV4-1 and TRBJ1-1, with 8 bases matching TRBD1. V gave up 3 bases and J gave up 5 bases; unmatched junction bases: 5. The CDR3 has 14 amino acids. Germline-derived CDR1 and CDR2 are MGHRA and YSYEKL.

The chain has TRBV20-1 and TRBJ2-3; no firm D call. Trimming took off 5 bases at V and 5 bases at J, with 8 bases between the two ends. The CDR3 is made up of 11 amino acids. Germline V lookup: CDR1 DFQATT, CDR2 SNEGSKA (reference sequence). CDR3 nucleotide sequence: TGCAGTGCTCGAAGAGGAGATACGCAGTATTTT. Amino acids: CSARRGDTQYF.

CDR3 amino acids: CASTRQGFTYEQYF. The CDR3 coding sequence is TGTGCCAGCACTCGACAGGGGTTCACCTACGAGCAGTACTTC. The J gene is TRBJ2-7, the V gene TRBV28, with 8 nucleotides matching TRBD1. This CDR3 spans 14 amino acids. CDR1 is MDHEN, CDR2 SYDVKM, per germline. The V and J ends lost 7 bases and 2 bases, in that order; junction bases with no gene match: 7. The full variable domain, its missing parts supplied by reference TRBV28 and TRBJ2-7, is DVKVTQSSRYLVKRTGEKVFLECVQDMDHENMFWYRQDPGLGLRLIYFSYDVKMKEKGDIPEGYSVSREKKERFSLILESASTNQTSMYLCASTRQGFTYEQYFGPGTRLTVT.

This chain connects TRBV5-1 to TRBJ2-2, with 9 bases lining up with TRBD1. V trimming: 3 bases; J trimming: 7 bases; junction bases outside the gene matches: 7. The CDR3 runs 15 residues. Germline CDR1 SGHRS, CDR2 YFSETQ. The CDR3 here is CASSSTTGGDGELFF. Written as DNA, the CDR3 is TGCGCCAGCAGCTCGACGACAGGGGGAGACGGGGAGCTGTTTTTT.

The chain has TRBV9 and TRBJ2-1; 10 nucleotides agree with TRBD2. The germline CDR1 and CDR2 sequences are SGDLS and YYNGEE. The CDR3 extends over 14 amino acids. J gave up 10 bases and V 2 bases, and 6 bases lay outside the gene matches. The CDR3 region is CASSVASGSYEQFF. The CDR3 DNA sequence: TGTGCCAGCAGCGTCGCTAGCGGGAGTTACGAGCAGTTCTTC.

This chain uses TRBV29-1 with TRBJ2-7; TRBD2 matches at 11 bases. This CDR3 spans 15 amino acids. After removal of 3 bases from V and 5 bases from J, the junction contained 9 bases not matched to a gene. In germline, CDR1 is SQVTM, CDR2 ANQGSEA. The CDR3 here is CSVDFSGGAGHEQYF. The CDR3, as DNA: TGCAGCGTTGACTTTAGCGGGGGGGCCGGGCACGAGCAGTACTTC.

The J gene is TRBJ2-1, the V gene TRBV6-5; 13 bases are a match to TRBD2. Losses at the gene ends were 5 bases for V and 7 bases for J; bases not matched to a gene: 5. The CDR3 is made up of 15 amino acids. Germline V gene sequence: CDR1 MNHEY, CDR2 SVGAGI. The CDR3 loop reads CASSQLAGGPNEQFF. The CDR3, as DNA: TGTGCCAGCAGTCAACTAGCGGGGGGGCCTAATGAGCAGTTCTTC.

Here the CDR3 DNA reads TGCGCCAGCAGCTCCGGACAGGGGGCTGCGAGAGAGCAGTACTTC. Its protein is CASSSGQGAAREQYF. The V call is TRBV5-1, the J call TRBJ2-7; 11 nucleotides line up with TRBD1. The CDR3 runs 15 residues. Germline V lookup: CDR1 SGHRS, CDR2 YFSETQ. The V segment lost 3 bases and the J segment 7 bases; nucleotides outside the gene matches: 9.

For the CDR3, the DNA is TGTGCCAGCAGCCGCGATCCGGCGGGGGCGGATGGCTACACCTTC. Its translation: CASSRDPAGADGYTF. V gene TRBV7-6 combines with J gene TRBJ1-2; D is possibly TRBD1 (6 bases). The germline gives CDR1 SGHVS, CDR2 FNYEAQ. Trimming removed 5 bases at V and 6 bases at J, with 19 bases between. CDR3 length: 15 residues. The full variable domain, with the rest looked up from reference TRBV7-6 and TRBJ1-2, is GAGVSQSPRYKVTKRGQDVALRCDPISGHVSLYWYRQALGQGPEFLTYFNYEAQQDKSGLPNDRFSAERPEGSISTLTIQRTEQRDSAMYRCASSRDPAGADGYTFGSGTRLTVV.

The gene calls are TRBV5-6 and TRBJ2-1; D not resolved. This CDR3 has 12 amino acids. V was trimmed by 0 bases and J by 8 bases, leaving 6 bases between them. Germline CDR1 reads SGHDT; CDR2 reads YYEEEE. The CDR3 spells CASSLGDDEQFF. The CDR3 DNA sequence: TGTGCCAGCAGCTTGGGAGATGATGAGCAGTTCTTC.

The chain couples TRBV5-5 to TRBJ2-7; TRBD2 might be the D (5 bases). CDR1 and CDR2 from the germline V gene are SGHKS and YYEKEE (reference sequence). This CDR3 contains 15 residues. V was trimmed by 0 bases and J by 4 bases, leaving 14 bases between them. The CDR3 region is CASSLDGKGGYEQYF. The CDR3 DNA reads TGTGCCAGCAGCTTGGACGGGAAGGGTGGATACGAGCAGTACTTC.

J is TRBJ1-5 and V is TRBV28; 7 bases are shared with TRBD1. Per the germline V gene, CDR1 is MDHEN and CDR2 is SYDVKM. V shed 3 bases, J shed 0 bases, and the junction held 5 bases outside the gene matches. The CDR3 is 16 residues long. This CDR3 reads CASSFSGTVSNQPQHF. The CDR3 DNA follows: TGTGCCAGCAGTTTCTCCGGGACAGTTAGCAATCAGCCCCAGCATTTT.

The rearrangement links TRBV2 to TRBJ1-5, with D unresolved. Trimming took off 4 bases at V and 0 bases at J, with 10 bases between the two ends. In germline, CDR1 is SNHLY, CDR2 FYNNEI. The CDR3 has 15 residues. CDR3 DNA: TGTGCCAGCAGTGGAGTCGTAGATAGCAATCAGCCCCAGCATTTT. It is translated as CASSGVVDSNQPQHF. The variable domain in full, completed from reference TRBV2 and TRBJ1-5, reads EPEVTQTPSHQVTQMGQEVILRCVPISNHLYFYWYRQILGQKVEFLVSFYNNEISEKSEIFDDQFSVERPDGSNFTLKIRSTKLEDSAMYFCASSGVVDSNQPQHFGDGTRLSIL.

V is TRBV15 and J is TRBJ2-3; TRBD2 aligns across 9 bases. The germline CDR1 and CDR2 sequences are LNHNV and YYDKDF (reference sequence). V shed 0 bases, J shed 1 base, and the junction held 5 bases outside the gene matches. The length of the CDR3 is 17 residues. Written as DNA, the CDR3 is TGTGCCACCAGCAGAGAAATCGGCGGGAGGGGCACAGATACGCAGTATTTT. Amino acids: CATSREIGGRGTDTQYF.

The chain couples TRBV13 to TRBJ2-1, with 8 bases matching TRBD1. Germline loops: CDR1 PRHDT, CDR2 FYEKMQ (reference sequence). With 6 bases clipped from V and 3 bases from J, the junction kept 7 bases outside the gene matches. The length of the CDR3 is 15 residues. In DNA, the CDR3 is TGTGCCAGCAGTTCGGACAGGGACGTCTACAATGAGCAGTTCTTC. It translates to CASSSDRDVYNEQFF.

This clone occurred once. This rearrangement joins TRBV2 to TRBJ2-5; 9 bases match TRBD1. The J call may not be correct, given that the DNA end is closer to TRBJ2-7. CDR1 is SNHLY, CDR2 FYNNEI, per germline. This CDR3 spans 16 amino acids. The CDR3 coding sequence is TGTGCCAGCAGTGAAAGTGGGACAGGGCTCTCCTACGAGCAGTACTTC. As protein: CASSESGTGLSYEQYF.

This rearrangement joins TRBV6-4 to TRBJ2-2; weak D call: TRBD2 (5 bases). The CDR3 spans 15 residues. Germline V gene lookup returns CDR1 MRHNA and CDR2 SNTAGT. V lost 4 bases and J lost 0, with 9 bases in between. The CDR3 region is CASSVIASNTGELFF. The CDR3 DNA reads as TGTGCCAGCAGTGTCATAGCGTCGAACACCGGGGAGCTGTTTTTT.

The chain carries TRBV15 and TRBJ2-7; D may be TRBD1 (5 bases). This CDR3 is 13 amino acids long. Germline loops: CDR1 LNHNV, CDR2 YYDKDF (reference sequence). V was pared by 3 bases and J by 5 bases, with 11 bases between. CDR3 sequence reads: CATSSGRAHEQYF. In DNA form, the CDR3 reads TGTGCCACCAGCAGTGGCAGGGCCCACGAGCAGTACTTC.

The chain recombines TRBV7-9 with TRBJ1-2, with 7 nucleotides matching TRBD1. From germline, CDR1 is SEHNR and CDR2 FQNEAQ (reference sequence). Trimming took 1 base from V and 2 from J; bases not matched to a gene: 4. The CDR3 extends over 15 amino acids. DNA for the CDR3: TGTGCCAGCAGCTTAGTAGGGGGCCCAAACTATGGCTACACCTTC. Translating it yields CASSLVGGPNYGYTF.

This clone is judged medium-sized. The chain couples TRBV6-5 to TRBJ2-1; 7 nucleotides align to TRBD1. J was trimmed by 6 bases and V by 6 bases; bases with no gene match: 8. The length of the CDR3 is 14 residues. Germline V CDR1 and CDR2: MNHEY, SVGAGI. This chain's CDR3 is CASRHRGPPNEQFF. The CDR3 nucleotides are TGTGCCAGCAGGCACAGGGGCCCCCCCAATGAGCAGTTCTTC.

The chain combines TRBV5-4 with TRBJ2-1; possibly TRBD2 for D (7 bases). Trimming took 1 base from V and 3 from J, leaving 11 bases between them. Germline CDR1 SGHNT, CDR2 YYREEE (reference sequence). The CDR3 has 15 residues. CDR3 residues: CASSLKGDYYNEQFF. CDR3 DNA: TGTGCCAGCAGCTTGAAGGGGGACTACTACAATGAGCAGTTCTTC.

The gene calls are TRBV29-1 and TRBJ1-3; a weak D match, TRBD1 (5 bases). V was shortened by 4 bases and J by 2 bases, with 9 bases between the two germline ends. Germline V CDR1 and CDR2: SQVTM, ANQGSEA. The CDR3 loop spans 13 amino acids. The CDR3 coding sequence is TGCAGCGTTGTCGACAGTCCTGGAAACACCATATATTTT. It encodes CSVVDSPGNTIYF.

This rearrangement joins TRBV2 to TRBJ2-7, with TRBD2 identical over 8 bases. The V segment lost 2 bases and the J segment 6 bases; nucleotides outside the gene matches: 15. Per the germline V gene, CDR1 is SNHLY and CDR2 is FYNNEI. This CDR3 region has 17 residues. CDR3 DNA: TGTGCCAGCAGTGAATCGACAACGGGGGGGTCCCGTTTCGAGCAGTACTTC. This sequence encodes CASSESTTGGSRFEQYF.

This chain's CDR3 is CAWKGGTANTGELFF. The CDR3 DNA follows: TGTGCCTGGAAGGGCGGGACGGCGAACACCGGGGAGCTGTTTTTT. V usage is TRBV30 and J usage is TRBJ2-2, with D possibly being TRBD2 (6 bases). The CDR3 spans 15 residues. In germline, CDR1 is GTSNPN, CDR2 SVGIG (reference sequence). Trimming shortened V by 4 bases and J by 0 bases, and 12 bases separated the two germline ends.

V gene TRBV7-9 combines with J gene TRBJ2-5; D uncertain. Germline CDR1 SEHNR, CDR2 FQNEAQ (reference sequence). This CDR3 region has 13 residues. Between the trimmed V and J ends, which lost 5 bases and 2 bases, there was a span of 9 bases. The CDR3 is CASSGAAQETQYF. In DNA, the CDR3 is TGTGCCAGCAGCGGCGCGGCACAAGAGACCCAGTACTTC. The full variable domain, completed using reference TRBV7-9 and TRBJ2-5, is DTGVSQNPRHKITKRGQNVTFRCDPISEHNRLYWYRQTLGQGPEFLTYFQNEAQLEKSRLLSDRFSAERPKGSFSTLEIQRTEQGDSAMYLCASSGAAQETQYFGPGTRLLVL.

The genes are TRBV13 and TRBJ2-7; D remains ambiguous. The V gene lost 3 bases and the J gene lost 2 bases, with 5 bases spanning the gap. The CDR3 covers 12 residues. The germline V gene encodes CDR1 PRHDT and CDR2 FYEKMQ (reference sequence). The CDR3 DNA reads TGTGCCAGCAGCTTTCACACCTACGAGCAGTACTTC. Translated, it gives CASSFHTYEQYF. The whole variable domain, remainder taken from reference TRBV13 and TRBJ2-7, is AAGVIQSPRHLIKEKRETATLKCYPIPRHDTVYWYQQGPGQDPQFLISFYEKMQSDKGSIPDRFSAQQFSDYHSELNMSSLELGDSALYFCASSFHTYEQYFGPGTRLTVT.

This clone was found once. The chain has TRBV27 and TRBJ1-5, with a tentative D call TRBD1 (5 bases). This CDR3 has 15 amino acids. Germline-derived CDR1 and CDR2 are MNHEY and SMNVEV (reference sequence). V was clipped by 2 bases and J by 6 bases, with 14 bases between them. The CDR3 reads CASSLDGGGFQPQHF. The DNA for the CDR3 is TGTGCCAGCAGTTTAGACGGGGGGGGGTTTCAGCCCCAGCATTTT.

The table lists this clone with a few counts. The V gene is TRBV18, the J gene TRBJ1-2; D is possibly TRBD1 (6 bases). V was trimmed by 6 bases and J by 6 bases, leaving 17 bases between them. CDR3 length equals 14 residues. Per the germline V gene, CDR1 is KGHSH and CDR2 is LQKENI. CDR3 coding DNA: TGTGCCAGCTCGCCCACAGGGCCCGGGGATGGCTACACCTTC. It is translated as CASSPTGPGDGYTF.